This T cell receptor (beta chain) appears in the sequencing data of a study of blood T cell repertoires in COVID-19 (dated by TCRdb to 2020 to 2021). Context from the whole study: The collaborator samples originated in the United States, Italy and Spain and spanned the acute and convalescent phases of COVID-19. The material from the prospective study consisted of cDNA or gDNA derived from T cells, B-cell-depleted T cells, or PBMCs. Subjects who had been exposed to COVID-19, were actively infected with it, or had recovered from it provided the deeply sampled blood TCRbeta repertoires that made up the dataset. The repertoires were released in a freely available public database intended as a resource for research on the immune response to SARS-CoV-2. Samples came from the ongoing ImmuneRACE study (first 160 participants) plus 1,254 subjects from 6 global collaborators. Sample metadata almost always included a de-identified subject ID, COVID-19 status, age in years and sex. HLA class I and class II types, where available, came from metadata supplied by the sample provider rather than from assay-based typing. Results the study describes overall, beyond this receptor: Clinical and demographic metadata were provided uncurated, with the amount varying by source and participant.

To note about this clone: The antigen it recognizes is unknown. An end of the junction differs from the germline gene, which may be a read error.

In the prospective study, participants were roughly 18 to 100 years old, resided in about two dozen geographic areas of the United States, and were enrolled through a virtual design. Cohort assignment in the prospective study relied on participant-reported clinical history from a screening survey and a study questionnaire. Mobile phlebotomists in the prospective study collected whole blood, serum and a nasopharyngeal or oropharyngeal swab from every participant. Prospective study participants could optionally give additional blood draws and questionnaires over an approximately 2-month period. Before DNA extraction, prospective study blood samples were shipped either frozen or at room temperature. TCRbeta CDR3 regions were amplified from genomic DNA using the immunoSEQ Assay, a bias-controlled multiplex PCR. As for the authors' bioinformatics: The number of nucleated cells in each sample was estimated from the amplification of reference gene primers within the assay. To quantify the absolute abundance of each unique TCRbeta CDR3 rearrangement, sequence reads were collapsed and filtered. For each sample, productive Simpson clonality was calculated as the square root of Simpson's diversity index over productive rearrangements. Entries here come from immuneACCESS through TCRdb and include only in-frame sequences with V and J called. Some clones fail to appear in such tables; in the studies checked, an unresolved V gene covers under half of the shortfall, and the cause of the remainder is unknown. From that table come the V and J calls and clone size; the DNA was used to work out D and trimming. A total of more than 250,000 clones appear in this sample, 88% of them only once. The top ten clonotypes cover around 1.3% of the sample.

From the germline V gene (reference sequence), CDR1 is SSHAT and CDR2 is FNYEAQ. Inclusive of the bounding cysteine and phenylalanine, the CDR3 is 16 residues long. The entry retains the CDR3 DNA only, 48 bases that are in frame from base 1. The receptor was derived from a woman aged 35 to 49 with acute COVID-19. The rearrangement joined TRBV7-7 to TRBJ2-1; a tentative D call is TRBD2 (7 bases match). Input material: PBMCs or T cells enriched from blood (not recorded which). The sequenced DNA: TGTGCTAGCAGCCTACTCGGGGGGCCAGGGAGGAATGAGCAGTTCTTC. It encodes CASSLLGGPGRNEQFF. The CDR3, completed at both ends by the reference TRBV7-7 and TRBJ2-1 genes, gives the full variable domain GAGVSQSPRYKVTKRGQDVTLRCDPISSHATLYWYQQALGQGPEFLTYFNYEAQPDKSGLPSDRFSAERPEGSISTLTIQRTEQRDSAMYRCASSLLGGPGRNEQFFGPGTRLTVL.